This is a list of T cell receptor beta chains from one sample in a study of T-cell reconstitution after alpha-beta-depleted transplantation in children. TCRdb recomputed calls from the PCR reads with MiXCR, one row per CDR3 protein. The data contain 150,000 to 250,000 distinct CDR3 sequences, less than 15% of them singletons. This material consisted of PBMCs from the stem cell graft donor, taken from the stem cell graft. The receptor source for this set is a human donor who donated a stem cell graft to a child with acute lymphoblastic leukemia. CDR3s include the opening cysteine and the closing phenylalanine or tryptophan. The D gene is left open where the match is weak. Clone size is not always given. Where it is, it says once, few, many or a class for expanded clones.

clone size	V gene	D gene	J gene	CDR3 protein	CDR3 DNA
.	TRBV7-8	TRBD1	TRBJ2-7	CASSLRDSAYEQYF	TGTGCCAGCAGCCTACGGGACAGTGCCTACGAGCAGTACTTC
many	TRBV10-3	.	TRBJ2-1	CAISGGQRENEQFF	TGTGCCATCAGTGGGGGACAAAGAGAGAATGAGCAGTTCTTC
.	TRBV19	.	TRBJ1-5	CASSNWDGNQPQHF	TGTGCCAGTTCGAATTGGGACGGCAATCAGCCCCAGCATTTT
few	TRBV7-8	.	TRBJ2-5	CASSGGGYQETQYF	TGTGCCAGCAGCGGGGGGGGCTACCAAGAGACCCAGTACTTC
many	TRBV28	TRBD2	TRBJ2-5	CASSSPTSGTQETQYF	TGTGCCAGCAGTTCCCCGACTAGCGGGACCCAAGAGACCCAGTACTTC
many	TRBV29-1	.	TRBJ2-2	CSVNRRGNTGELFF	TGCAGCGTTAACCGGAGGGGAAACACCGGGGAGCTGTTTTTT
.	TRBV20-1	TRBD2	TRBJ2-1	CSAGLAGENEQFF	TGCAGTGCCGGGTTAGCGGGAGAGAATGAGCAGTTCTTC
many	TRBV12-3/TRBV12-4	.	TRBJ2-1	CASSPSVLSYNEQFF	TGTGCCAGCAGTCCTAGCGTCTTATCCTACAATGAGCAGTTCTTC
many	TRBV29-1	.	TRBJ2-2	CSGRDASTGELFF	TGCAGCGGTAGGGACGCAAGCACCGGGGAGCTGTTTTTT
many	TRBV20-1	.	TRBJ1-1	CSARGRGNTEAFF	TGCAGTGCTAGAGGCAGGGGGAACACTGAAGCTTTCTTT
.	TRBV12-2	.	TRBJ2-7	CASRLGTGFSYEQYF	TGTGCAAGTCGCTTAGGGACGGGTTTCTCCTACGAGCAGTACTTC
many	TRBV6-5	.	TRBJ1-1	CASSYRGGQDTEAFF	TGTGCCAGCAGTTACAGGGGGGGGCAGGACACTGAAGCTTTCTTT
many	TRBV29-1	TRBD2	TRBJ2-5	CSVAGTSGETQYF	TGCAGCGTTGCCGGGACTAGCGGAGAGACCCAGTACTTC
many	TRBV7-9	.	TRBJ2-4	CASSYLQDSLAKNIQYF	TGTGCCAGCAGCTACCTCCAGGACAGTCTAGCCAAAAACATTCAGTACTTC
many	TRBV20-1	TRBD1	TRBJ1-1	CSARGTGGTEAFF	TGCAGTGCTAGAGGAACAGGGGGAACTGAAGCTTTCTTT
many	TRBV4-1	TRBD2	TRBJ2-5	CASSQGGRLAGGRGQETQYF	TGCGCCAGCAGCCAAGGGGGACGACTAGCGGGAGGGCGAGGGCAAGAGACCCAGTACTTC
.	TRBV11-2	TRBD1	TRBJ1-2	CASSRTGDPNYGYTF	TGTGCCAGCAGCCGGACAGGGGACCCTAACTATGGCTACACCTTC
many	TRBV10-3	.	TRBJ2-7	CATRTENSYEQYF	TGTGCCACCCGGACAGAAAACTCCTACGAGCAGTACTTC
few	TRBV19	TRBD2	TRBJ2-3	CASSIAGTSGTDTQYF	TGTGCCAGTAGTATAGCAGGGACTAGCGGCACAGATACGCAGTATTTT
many	TRBV5-1	TRBD1	TRBJ1-5	CASSRGTGTVNQPQHF	TGCGCCAGCAGCCGGGGGACAGGGACGGTCAATCAGCCCCAGCATTTT
many	TRBV6-2/TRBV6-3	TRBD2	TRBJ2-5	CASSYSRRLAGDQETQYF	TGTGCCAGCAGTTACTCGAGGCGGTTAGCGGGAGACCAAGAGACCCAGTACTTC
few	TRBV5-1	.	TRBJ2-7	CASSLELAHTTHYEQYF	TGCGCCAGCAGCCTGGAACTAGCCCACACAACTCACTACGAGCAGTACTTC
many	TRBV6-5	TRBD2	TRBJ2-1	CASTRTSGRAPVF	TGTGCCAGCACGAGGACTAGCGGGAGGGCCCCGGTCTTC
many	TRBV19	.	TRBJ2-4	CASQVGDRDIQYF	TGTGCCAGCCAGGTGGGGGATAGGGACATTCAGTACTTC
.	TRBV10-1	.	TRBJ2-1	CASSELLTPTYNEQFF	TGCGCCAGCAGTGAGCTGCTCACTCCAACTTACAATGAGCAGTTCTTC
many	TRBV5-6	.	TRBJ2-3	CASSLVKRTAREYF	TGTGCCAGCAGCTTGGTAAAGCGGACCGCAAGGGAGTATTTT
few	TRBV27	.	TRBJ2-7	CASSFRDPSSYEQYF	TGTGCCAGCAGTTTCCGCGACCCGAGCTCCTACGAGCAGTACTTC
many	TRBV7-8	TRBD2	TRBJ2-1	CASSLFGLAGVNEQFF	TGTGCCAGCAGCTTATTCGGACTAGCGGGAGTGAATGAGCAGTTCTTC
many	TRBV20-1	.	TRBJ1-5	CSAGSNQPQHF	TGCAGTGCTGGGAGCAATCAGCCCCAGCATTTT
many	TRBV12-3/TRBV12-4	.	TRBJ2-3	CASSFSENTQYF	TGTGCCAGCAGTTTTTCCGAAAATACGCAGTATTTT
many	TRBV12-3/TRBV12-4	.	TRBJ1-2	CASSFQGVNGGYTF	TGTGCCAGCAGTTTTCAGGGTGTAAATGGCGGCTACACCTTC
.	TRBV11-3	TRBD2	TRBJ2-7	CASSLVGTSAFEQYF	TGTGCCAGCAGCTTAGTCGGGACTAGCGCCTTTGAGCAGTACTTC
many	TRBV5-5	.	TRBJ1-4	CASSPLVGTNEKLFF	TGTGCCAGCAGCCCCTTGGTGGGGACTAATGAAAAACTGTTTTTT
many	TRBV20-1	TRBD1	TRBJ1-5	CSALDRGNQPQHF	TGCAGTGCCCTTGACAGGGGCAATCAGCCCCAGCATTTT
many	TRBV10-3	TRBD2	TRBJ2-7	CAISELASGLTYEQYF	TGTGCCATCAGTGAGTTGGCTAGCGGGCTTACCTACGAGCAGTACTTC
.	TRBV20-1	.	TRBJ2-1	CSARWLHGHNEQFF	TGCAGTGCTAGGTGGCTACACGGCCACAATGAGCAGTTCTTC
few	TRBV20-1	.	TRBJ2-3	CSARGLGGGGDTQYF	TGCAGTGCTAGAGGGCTCGGGGGTGGAGGGGATACGCAGTATTTT
many	TRBV20-1	.	TRBJ2-3	CSARGIKRSTDTQYF	TGCAGTGCTAGAGGCATCAAGCGGAGCACAGATACGCAGTATTTT
many	TRBV5-1	TRBD2	TRBJ2-7	CASSLAPGGDGGEQYF	TGCGCCAGCAGCTTGGCACCTGGGGGGGATGGAGGCGAGCAGTACTTC
many	TRBV4-1	.	TRBJ2-5	CASSRESATGEQETQYF	TGCGCCAGCAGCCGAGAAAGTGCCACAGGTGAACAAGAGACCCAGTACTTC
.	TRBV5-5	TRBD2	TRBJ2-1	CASSPSGGNSYNEQFF	TGTGCCAGCAGCCCTAGCGGGGGAAACTCCTACAATGAGCAGTTCTTC